The 29 T cell receptor beta chains reported below all come from one sample, sequenced in a study of T cell responses to AZD1222 COVID-19 vaccine. TCRdb's table, derived via immunoSEQ multiplex PCR, lists solely in-frame clones and lacks some. The sample includes around 130,000 clones, roughly 89% of them seen just once. The input for sequencing was peripheral blood, taken 28 days after the second dose of the MenACWY control vaccine. The origin of the receptors is an adult who received the MenACWY meningococcal vaccine as a control.

The chain employs TRBV6-1 and TRBJ2-5; TRBD1 is a possible D gene (6 bases). The CDR3 has 13 amino acids. V was shortened by 3 bases and J by 5 bases, with 10 bases between the two germline ends. The germline gives CDR1 MNHNS, CDR2 SASEGT. CDR3 sequence (DNA): TGTGCCAGCAGTGAGGCCCAGGGGGAGACCCAGTACTTC. This sequence encodes CASSEAQGETQYF.

The J gene is TRBJ2-7, the V gene TRBV3-1 (or the pseudogene TRBV3-2), with D perhaps TRBD1 (5 bases). The length of the CDR3 is 14 residues. V was clipped by 0 bases and J by 3 bases, with 9 bases between them. The germline V gene encodes CDR1 LGHDT and CDR2 YNNKEL (reference sequence). The CDR3 nucleotides read TGTGCCAGCAGCCAAGATCACCAGGGCTACGAGCAGTACTTC. Its translation is CASSQDHQGYEQYF.

V usage is TRBV6-6 and J usage is TRBJ2-2, with 12 nucleotides matching TRBD2. With 5 bases clipped from V and 0 bases from J, the junction kept 4 bases outside the gene matches. The CDR3 is 17 residues long. The germline V gene encodes CDR1 MNHNY and CDR2 SVGAGI (reference sequence). The CDR3 nucleotides are TGTGCCAGCAGTCGGACTAGCGGGGTCTCGAACACCGGGGAGCTGTTTTTT. Translated: CASSRTSGVSNTGELFF.

V and J are TRBV18 and TRBJ2-7; D is possibly TRBD1 (6 bases). CDR1 and CDR2 from the germline V gene are KGHSH and LQKENI. The CDR3 is 13 amino acids. The V end lost 4 bases, the J end lost 2 bases, and 9 bases lay between the germline ends. Written as DNA, the CDR3 is TGTGCCAGCTCACAAAGGGACACCTACGAGCAGTACTTC. Translated: CASSQRDTYEQYF.

The V call is TRBV7-2, the J call TRBJ1-5; D possibly corresponds to TRBD1 (6 bases). The V gene's germline CDR1 is SGHTA and CDR2 FQGNSA. The CDR3 spans 14 residues. V lost 2 bases and J 9 bases, leaving 14 bases between the germline ends. CDR3 in amino acids: CASSLKGGDLPQHF. The CDR3 DNA sequence: TGTGCCAGCAGCTTAAAAGGGGGTGACCTGCCCCAGCATTTT.

V and J are TRBV19 and TRBJ2-1, with TRBD1 as a possible D gene (7 bases). Trimming took off 5 bases at V and 4 bases at J, with 12 bases between the two ends. This CDR3 has 14 amino acids. Germline V gene lookup returns CDR1 LNHDA and CDR2 SQIVND (reference sequence). CDR3 in DNA: TGTGCCAGTAGTCAGGGGGGCCCTTACAATGAGCAGTTCTTC. Protein: CASSQGGPYNEQFF. The variable domain in full, completed from reference TRBV19 and TRBJ2-1, reads DGGITQSPKYLFRKEGQNVTLSCEQNLNHDAMYWYRQDPGQGLRLIYYSQIVNDFQKGDIAEGYSVSREKKESFPLTVTSAQKNPTAFYLCASSQGGPYNEQFFGPGTRLTVL.

In its sample, this clone was seen once. DNA of the CDR3: TGCGCCAGCAGCCTGGATAAGAATGAAAAACTGTTTTTT. Its translation is CASSLDKNEKLFF. The chain recombines TRBV5-1 with TRBJ1-4; D is unresolved. Trimming removed 4 bases at V and 5 bases at J, with 9 bases between. CDR1 and CDR2 from the germline V gene are SGHRS and YFSETQ. The CDR3 covers 13 residues.

The V and J genes are TRBV19 and TRBJ1-1, with D possibly being TRBD1 (6 bases). Trimming stripped 6 bases from V and 1 base from J, with 21 bases between. The V gene's germline CDR1 is LNHDA and CDR2 SQIVND (reference sequence). CDR3 length equals 17 residues. The DNA of the CDR3 is TGTGCCAGTAGCCAACCCTCAGGGGTATCTCGGAACACTGAAGCTTTCTTT. Its protein is CASSQPSGVSRNTEAFF.

The genes are TRBV30 and TRBJ2-1; 7 nucleotides agree with TRBD2. CDR1 and CDR2 from the germline V gene are GTSNPN and SVGIG (reference sequence). The CDR3 length is 12 residues. With 3 bases clipped from V and 10 bases from J, the junction kept 6 bases outside the gene matches. The CDR3 DNA sequence: TGTGCCTGGAGCGGGGGGACGAGGGAGCAGTTCTTC. Amino acid sequence: CAWSGGTREQFF.

The chain carries TRBV7-3 and TRBJ2-1; 11 nucleotides align to TRBD2. CDR1 and CDR2 (germline): SGHTA, FQGTGA. CDR3 length: 14 amino acids. The J segment lost 13 bases and the V segment lost 4 bases, leaving 9 bases of the junction unmatched. The CDR3 sequence: CASSSGTSGTAQFF. CDR3 DNA sequence: TGTGCCAGCAGCTCCGGGACTAGCGGAACCGCCCAGTTCTTC.

V gene TRBV23-1 combines with J gene TRBJ2-7; 13 bases map to TRBD2. TRBV23-1 is flagged as an ORF with uncertain function. This CDR3 spans 20 amino acids. V dropped 6 bases and J dropped 0; count of bases not matched to a gene: 17. The CDR3 bases are TGCGCCAGCAGACAAAGTATCAGTGGACTAGCGGGGGCCCTCTCCTACGAGCAGTACTTC. Its translation is CASRQSISGLAGALSYEQYF.

The table lists this clone with a count of one. This chain links TRBV24-1 with TRBJ2-1; TRBD2 matches 10 bases. The germline CDR1 and CDR2 sequences are KGHDR and SFDVKD. With V trimmed by 4 bases and J by 3 bases, 5 bases remained unmatched. This CDR3 region has 16 residues. The CDR3 loop reads CATSDPVAGGYNEQFF. CDR3 sequence (DNA): TGTGCCACCAGTGACCCCGTAGCGGGAGGCTACAATGAGCAGTTCTTC.

This clone occurred once. The chain is built from TRBV24-1 and TRBJ2-3; TRBD2 is a possible D gene (5 bases). Trimming removed 5 bases from V and 4 bases from J, with 15 bases in between. This CDR3 is built from 15 residues. Germline V CDR1 and CDR2: KGHDR, SFDVKD. CDR3 DNA sequence: TGTGCCACCAGTGCGCGCGCGCGGGCTTCAGATACGCAGTATTTT. Translating it yields CATSARARASDTQYF.

The sample holds one count of this clone. J is TRBJ1-3 and V is TRBV3-1 (or the pseudogene TRBV3-2); tentatively, D is TRBD1 (5 bases). The V gene lost 4 bases and the J gene lost 0 bases, with 10 bases spanning the gap. This CDR3 is built from 15 residues. CDR1 and CDR2 from the germline V gene are LGHDT and YNNKEL (reference sequence). CDR3 amino acids: CASSLGLISGNTIYF. The CDR3 nucleotides read TGTGCCAGCAGCCTGGGACTTATCTCTGGAAACACCATATATTTT.

About this clone itself: This same CDR3 is encoded by further DNA sequences in the sample. The gene calls are TRBV5-1 and TRBJ2-7; D tentatively fits TRBD1 or TRBD2 (5 bases each). The length of the CDR3 is 14 residues. Germline V gene data show CDR1 as SGHRS and CDR2 as YFSETQ. Trimming pared 2 bases from V and 2 bases from J, leaving 11 bases between. The CDR3 loop is CASSLEGSPYEQYF. The CDR3 DNA reads as TGCGCCAGCAGCTTAGAGGGGTCCCCCTACGAGCAGTACTTC.

The chain links TRBV3-1 (or the pseudogene TRBV3-2) to TRBJ1-2, with 8 nucleotides matching TRBD1. Germline loops: CDR1 LGHDT, CDR2 YNNKEL (reference sequence). CDR3 size: 17 residues. V lost 3 bases, J lost 4 bases, and 13 bases stayed unmatched. CDR3 residues: CASSQTLTGTGPYGYTF. In DNA, the CDR3 is TGTGCCAGCAGCCAGACCCTAACCGGGACAGGTCCCTATGGCTACACCTTC.

The genes are TRBV28 and TRBJ2-6; D may correspond to TRBD1 or TRBD2 (5 bases each). V was clipped by 5 bases and J by 0 bases, with 20 bases between them. Germline V gene lookup returns CDR1 MDHEN and CDR2 SYDVKM. CDR3 length equals 19 residues. In DNA, the CDR3 is TGTGCCAGCAGTCTTATGGGGGACGGCAGATACTCTGGGGCCAACGTCCTGACTTTC. It is translated as CASSLMGDGRYSGANVLTF. The full variable domain, in which reference TRBV28 and TRBJ2-6 provide the parts outside the CDR3, is DVKVTQSSRYLVKRTGEKVFLECVQDMDHENMFWYRQDPGLGLRLIYFSYDVKMKEKGDIPEGYSVSREKKERFSLILESASTNQTSMYLCASSLMGDGRYSGANVLTFGAGSRLTVL.

This chain joins TRBV3-1 (or the pseudogene TRBV3-2) and TRBJ1-2, with D hard to call. The germline V gene encodes CDR1 LGHDT and CDR2 YNNKEL (reference sequence). The CDR3 totals 14 residues. V lost 2 bases and J lost 3, with 10 bases in between. CDR3: CASSQLAGDYGYTF. CDR3 in DNA: TGTGCCAGCAGCCAACTAGCGGGTGACTATGGCTACACCTTC.

The chain combines TRBV11-2 with TRBJ1-1; D may be TRBD1 (5 bases). The CDR3 sequence is 13 residues long. V gave up 1 base and J gave up 5 bases, with 8 bases separating them. Germline CDR1 SGHAT, CDR2 FQNNGV. CDR3 in amino acids: CASSLGGDTEAFF. DNA of the CDR3: TGTGCCAGCAGCTTAGGAGGGGATACTGAAGCTTTCTTT.

In its sample, this clone was seen a few times. CDR3 DNA sequence: TGTGCCAGCAGCGACCCGGGACAGGGGGTGGCTTTCTTT. Its translation is CASSDPGQGVAFF. The V and J genes are TRBV6-5 and TRBJ1-1; 11 bases fit TRBD1. Germline CDR1 is MNHEY and CDR2 is SVGAGI. This CDR3 has 13 amino acids. J gave up 11 bases and V 6 bases, and 8 bases lay outside the gene matches.

This chain joins TRBV12-3 or TRBV12-4 and TRBJ2-1; D gene unclear. V lost 6 bases and J 10 bases, leaving 13 bases between the germline ends. The CDR3 totals 12 residues. CDR3 loop: CASSPTLPEQFF. The CDR3 nucleotides read TGTGCCAGCAGCCCGACCCTGCCCGAGCAGTTCTTC.

The chain joins TRBV7-9 to TRBJ1-3; D ambiguous. V was trimmed by 5 bases and J by 3 bases, leaving 8 bases between them. The germline CDR1 and CDR2 sequences are SEHNR and FQNEAQ (reference sequence). There are 13 residues in the CDR3. CDR3 nucleotide sequence: TGTGCCAGCAGCCATAGCGATGGAAACACCATATATTTT. This sequence encodes CASSHSDGNTIYF.

The CDR3 here is CASSFGGKQPQHF. The CDR3 nucleotides are TGTGCCAGCAGTTTCGGGGGAAAACAGCCCCAGCATTTT. This chain links TRBV6-5 with TRBJ1-5; tentative D call: TRBD1 (5 bases). V lost 4 bases to trimming and J lost 7 bases, with 11 bases between them. The CDR3 contains 13 residues. Germline V gives CDR1 MNHEY, CDR2 SVGAGI.

The chain joins TRBV5-1 to TRBJ2-3, with TRBD2 matching over 10 bases. Germline CDR1 SGHRS, CDR2 YFSETQ. V shed 0 bases, J shed 0 bases, and the junction held 7 bases outside the gene matches. The CDR3 loop spans 18 amino acids. For the CDR3, the DNA is TGCGCCAGCAGCTTGGTAGCGGGGGGTATCACTAGCACAGATACGCAGTATTTT. Protein: CASSLVAGGITSTDTQYF.

The CDR3 region has the DNA TGTGCCAGCAGCTTAGTCGGGATGAACACCGGGGAGCTGTTTTTT. Amino acid sequence: CASSLVGMNTGELFF. This chain joins TRBV7-9 and TRBJ2-2; maybe TRBD2 (5 bases). V gave up 1 base and J gave up 1 base, with 7 bases separating them. Germline V lookup: CDR1 SEHNR, CDR2 FQNEAQ (reference sequence). This CDR3 contains 15 residues.

The chain uses TRBV15 and TRBJ1-1; D unresolved. The CDR3 is made up of 15 amino acids. Germline lookup yields CDR1 LNHNV and CDR2 YYDKDF (reference sequence). V was clipped by 4 bases and J by 2 bases, with 14 bases between them. The CDR3 sequence: CATSTFGRENTEAFF. The CDR3 coding sequence is TGTGCCACCAGCACGTTTGGCCGGGAAAACACTGAAGCTTTCTTT.

The chain carries TRBV10-3 and TRBJ1-6; 7 nucleotides match TRBD1. Germline CDR1 reads ENHRY; CDR2 reads SYGVKD. Losses at the gene ends were 11 bases for V and 8 bases for J; bases not matched to a gene: 9. The CDR3 has 13 residues. CDR3 sequence (DNA): TGTGCCTCCCGGCAGGGGGAGGATTCACCCCTCCACTTT. It translates to CASRQGEDSPLHF.

The genes are TRBV6-2 or TRBV6-3 and TRBJ1-1, with 9 bases fitting TRBD1. The junction had 5 bases not matched to a gene; V was cut back by 5 bases and J by 4 bases. The CDR3 extends over 14 amino acids. Germline V gene sequence: CDR1 MNHEY, CDR2 SVGEGT. The CDR3 loop reads CASSKGQGGTEAFF. CDR3 coding DNA: TGTGCCAGCAGTAAGGGACAGGGAGGCACTGAAGCTTTCTTT.

The gene calls are TRBV19 and TRBJ2-3; 12 bases align to TRBD2. Germline V gives CDR1 LNHDA, CDR2 SQIVND (reference sequence). V lost 1 base, J lost 0 bases, and 5 bases stayed unmatched. The CDR3 is made up of 18 amino acids. As DNA, the CDR3 is TGTGCCAGTAGTATAGGTACTAGCGGGGGGCATAGCACAGATACGCAGTATTTT. Its translation is CASSIGTSGGHSTDTQYF.